This is a list of T cell receptor beta chains from one sample in a study of CD8+ T cells in alopecia areata. Clones were sequenced by immunoSEQ multiplex PCR, and TCRdb holds only the in-frame ones, with some missing. The repertoire includes about 120,000 clones, about 50% of them detected once, and around 0.44% sits in the top ten. This material consisted of CD4+ T cells sorted from blood, taken at week 4, from a patient treated with tofacitinib. The receptors come from a human donor with alopecia areata. CDR3s include the opening cysteine and the closing phenylalanine or tryptophan. A D gene is named only where the DNA matches it firmly. Not every row has a clone size; where given, it reads once, few, many or a size class.

J	size	D	V	CDR3	DNA
TRBJ1-1	.	.	TRBV30	CAWSVQGNTEAFF	TGTGCCTGGAGTGTACAAGGGAACACTGAAGCTTTCTTT
TRBJ2-2	few	TRBD2	TRBV11-2	CASSLAGGPGTGELFF	TGTGCCAGCAGCCTAGCGGGAGGGCCGGGCACCGGGGAGCTGTTTTTT
TRBJ2-7	.	.	TRBV5-1	CASSQRWGKDEQYF	TGCGCCAGCAGCCAGAGGTGGGGGAAGGACGAGCAGTACTTC
TRBJ1-6	few	.	TRBV7-9	CASSASRGSVSPLHF	TGTGCCAGCAGCGCCTCAAGGGGGTCCGTTTCACCCCTCCACTTT
TRBJ2-7	few	.	TRBV11-3	CASSLGGPSYEQYF	TGTGCCAGCAGCTTGGGGGGGCCGAGCTACGAGCAGTACTTC
TRBJ2-4	.	.	TRBV7-9	CASSSALSGGIQYF	TGTGCCAGCAGCTCGGCCTTGAGCGGCGGCATTCAGTACTTC
TRBJ1-4	.	TRBD1	TRBV6-5	CASSGIQGPGLFF	TGTGCCAGCAGTGGAATACAGGGGCCTGGACTGTTTTTT
TRBJ1-4	.	.	TRBV29-1	CSVELWEKLFF	TGCAGCGTTGAATTATGGGAAAAACTGTTTTTT
TRBJ1-2	.	.	TRBV29-1	CSVAKGNNGYTF	TGCAGCGTTGCCAAGGGGAATAATGGCTACACCTTC
TRBJ1-1	.	.	TRBV30	CAWSVAGSEAFF	TGTGCCTGGAGTGTTGCAGGGTCTGAAGCTTTCTTT
TRBJ1-2	.	.	TRBV30	CAWSRTGGYTF	TGTGCCTGGAGCAGGACTGGCGGCTACACCTTC
TRBJ2-2	.	.	TRBV18	CASSQSAGNTGELFF	TGTGCCAGCTCGCAGTCTGCGGGGAACACCGGGGAGCTGTTTTTT
TRBJ2-3	once	.	TRBV5-1	CASTRQGELDTQYF	TGCGCCAGCACCAGACAAGGGGAATTGGATACGCAGTATTTT
TRBJ1-2	.	.	TRBV29-1	CSHDVMGYGYTF	TGCAGCCACGACGTGATGGGCTATGGCTACACCTTC
TRBJ1-1	.	.	TRBV19	CASRFEGSGTEAFF	TGTGCCAGTAGGTTTGAGGGGAGTGGAACTGAAGCTTTCTTT
TRBJ2-5	.	.	TRBV30	CAWRAESVNQYF	TGTGCCTGGAGAGCAGAGTCGGTCAACCAGTACTTC
TRBJ2-7	.	TRBD1	TRBV6-5	CASRDRGNEQYF	TGTGCCAGCAGGGACAGGGGCAACGAGCAGTACTTC
TRBJ2-3	.	.	TRBV30	CAWSVRGRGATDTQYF	TGTGCCTGGAGTGTACGTGGCAGGGGAGCAACAGATACGCAGTATTTT
TRBJ1-1	.	.	TRBV11-2	CASSLGGGDTEAFF	TGTGCCAGCAGCTTAGGGGGCGGGGACACTGAAGCTTTCTTT
TRBJ1-5	.	.	TRBV7-9	CASSLGGAQPQHF	TGTGCCAGCAGCTTAGGGGGGGCTCAGCCCCAGCATTTT
TRBJ1-2	.	.	TRBV7-9	CASSRSAGSYGYTF	TGTGCCAGCAGCCGCAGCGCAGGCAGCTATGGCTACACCTTC
TRBJ1-2	.	.	TRBV29-1	CSATGYGGYTF	TGCAGCGCAACAGGGTACGGTGGCTACACCTTC
TRBJ1-4	.	TRBD1	TRBV6-5	CASSYGGQGHEKLFF	TGTGCCAGCAGTTACGGGGGACAGGGTCACGAAAAACTGTTTTTT
TRBJ1-1	.	.	TRBV9	CASSVRGNTEAFF	TGTGCCAGCAGCGTCAGGGGAAATACTGAAGCTTTCTTT
TRBJ1-5	.	.	TRBV30	CAWSQLNQPQHF	TGTGCCTGGAGCCAATTAAATCAGCCCCAGCATTTT
TRBJ2-2	many	.	TRBV28	CASSPTTSPGELFF	TGTGCCAGCAGCCCTACAACATCTCCCGGGGAGCTGTTTTTT
TRBJ2-1	.	.	TRBV7-2	CASRGKFSSYNEQFF	TGTGCCAGCAGGGGGAAGTTTAGCTCCTACAATGAGCAGTTCTTC
TRBJ2-2	.	.	TRBV6-5	CASSMEGNTGELFF	TGTGCCAGCAGTATGGAGGGGAACACCGGGGAGCTGTTTTTT